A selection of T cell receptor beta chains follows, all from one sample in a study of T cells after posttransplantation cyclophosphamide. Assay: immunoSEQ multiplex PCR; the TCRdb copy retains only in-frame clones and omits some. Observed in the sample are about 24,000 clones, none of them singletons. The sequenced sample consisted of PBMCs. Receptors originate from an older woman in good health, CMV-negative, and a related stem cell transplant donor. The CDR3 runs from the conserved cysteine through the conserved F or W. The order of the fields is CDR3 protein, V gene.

cdr3_aa: CASSTGSRASGNTIYF; v_call: TRBV7-8
cdr3_aa: CASRAGSYNEQFF; v_call: TRBV19
cdr3_aa: CASSQEVLGGAGDTQYF; v_call: TRBV4-3
cdr3_aa: CASSLVAGAPHTGELFF; v_call: TRBV5-1
cdr3_aa: CASSIVSLAGGTDTQYF; v_call: TRBV19
cdr3_aa: CASSLGGYIYNEQFF; v_call: TRBV7-2
cdr3_aa: CAWSVSQGLGGYTF; v_call: TRBV30
cdr3_aa: CASSQAWGEGEQYF; v_call: TRBV4-2
cdr3_aa: CASSLRTGGTGELFF; v_call: TRBV5-1
cdr3_aa: CASSSPFGQGAVNEQFF; v_call: TRBV7-9
cdr3_aa: CSAPSHGTGELFF; v_call: TRBV29-1
cdr3_aa: CASSLLLESNQPQHF; v_call: TRBV28
cdr3_aa: CASSFASGTGDQPQHF; v_call: TRBV10-2
cdr3_aa: CATRAISNTGELFF; v_call: TRBV15
cdr3_aa: CASTQGIGSGNTIYF; v_call: TRBV6-1
cdr3_aa: CASSEAGPGSPLHF; v_call: TRBV6-1
cdr3_aa: CASSPRPSEETQYF; v_call: TRBV18
cdr3_aa: CASSPVGGNYNEQFF; v_call: TRBV7-6
cdr3_aa: CATSREPTGAVGNEQFF; v_call: TRBV15
cdr3_aa: CASSEEFSDYYEQYF; v_call: TRBV2
cdr3_aa: CASSFAGGASPLHF; v_call: TRBV27
cdr3_aa: CASSFRQGPGGGYTF; v_call: TRBV7-2
cdr3_aa: CASSEDRGPAFF; v_call: TRBV28
cdr3_aa: CASSFPGLAGGNEQFF; v_call: TRBV7-2
cdr3_aa: CSVEDQGRGTDTQYF; v_call: TRBV29-1
cdr3_aa: CASSFIRTGRLVETQYF; v_call: TRBV7-9
cdr3_aa: CAISEFQGEDEKLFF; v_call: TRBV10-3
cdr3_aa: CASSQGLPSTDTQYF; v_call: TRBV4-2
cdr3_aa: CASRPGTGVTNEKLFF; v_call: TRBV19
cdr3_aa: CASSFGGEETQYF; v_call: TRBV7-3
cdr3_aa: CATRQGAFGNTIYF; v_call: TRBV15
cdr3_aa: CASSLVARDYGYTF; v_call: TRBV7-2
cdr3_aa: CASSGQSGGRETQYF; v_call: TRBV5-1
cdr3_aa: CASSFRSGANVLTF; v_call: TRBV28
cdr3_aa: CASSFAEVRTDTQYF; v_call: TRBV7-2
cdr3_aa: CASSVALAGVGNEQFF; v_call: TRBV9
cdr3_aa: CASSQDRDRGGSPLHF; v_call: TRBV4-3
cdr3_aa: CSVIRLEPSGGPLSSYNEQFF; v_call: TRBV29-1
cdr3_aa: CASIKGGGPQETQYF; v_call: TRBV28
cdr3_aa: CASSPKAPGHYNSPLHF; v_call: TRBV18
cdr3_aa: CASSLAITGAGLNIQYF; v_call: TRBV7-2
cdr3_aa: CATSRVSNQPQHF; v_call: TRBV27
cdr3_aa: CASSALQEGYYGYTF; v_call: TRBV2
cdr3_aa: CASSLSGYEQYF; v_call: TRBV28
cdr3_aa: CASSRIQRQGETQYF; v_call: TRBV4-1